This TCR beta chain was documented in a study of blood T cell repertoires in COVID-19. Looking at the study overall: Sites in the United States, Italy and Spain provided acute and convalescent COVID-19 samples.

This clone appeared a few times. Trimming took off 4 bases at V and 5 bases at J, with 14 bases between the two ends. CDR1 is GTSNPN, CDR2 SVGIG, per germline (reference sequence). This CDR3 spans 13 amino acids. Clones were read by immunoSEQ multiplex PCR, and TCRdb kept only the in-frame ones, dropping some. The table records roughly 200,000 clones, 80% to 90% of them present only once. The sequencing sample was made of peripheral blood. The rearrangement joins TRBV30 to TRBJ1-1; D gene unclear. This clonotype was sampled from a man aged 18-30 years with active or convalescent COVID-19. The CDR3 DNA reads TGTGCCTGGAATTCGTATTCGGGAACTGAAGCTTTCTTT. It is translated as CAWNSYSGTEAFF.